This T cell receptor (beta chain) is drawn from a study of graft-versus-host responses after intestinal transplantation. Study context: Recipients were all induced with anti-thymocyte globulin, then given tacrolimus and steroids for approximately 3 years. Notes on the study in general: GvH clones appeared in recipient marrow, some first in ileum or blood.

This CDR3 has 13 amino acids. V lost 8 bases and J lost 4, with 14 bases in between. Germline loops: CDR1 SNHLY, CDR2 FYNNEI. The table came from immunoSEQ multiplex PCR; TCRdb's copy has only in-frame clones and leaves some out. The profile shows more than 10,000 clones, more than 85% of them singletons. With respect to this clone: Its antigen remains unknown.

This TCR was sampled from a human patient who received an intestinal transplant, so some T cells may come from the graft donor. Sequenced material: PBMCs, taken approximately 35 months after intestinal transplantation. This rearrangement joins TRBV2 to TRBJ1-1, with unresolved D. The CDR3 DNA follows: TGTGCCAGCCTCAAAGTGGAGGGCACTGAAGCTTTCTTT. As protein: CASLKVEGTEAFF. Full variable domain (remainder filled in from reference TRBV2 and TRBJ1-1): EPEVTQTPSHQVTQMGQEVILRCVPISNHLYFYWYRQILGQKVEFLVSFYNNEISEKSEIFDDQFSVERPDGSNFTLKIRSTKLEDSAMYFCASLKVEGTEAFFGQGTRLTVV.